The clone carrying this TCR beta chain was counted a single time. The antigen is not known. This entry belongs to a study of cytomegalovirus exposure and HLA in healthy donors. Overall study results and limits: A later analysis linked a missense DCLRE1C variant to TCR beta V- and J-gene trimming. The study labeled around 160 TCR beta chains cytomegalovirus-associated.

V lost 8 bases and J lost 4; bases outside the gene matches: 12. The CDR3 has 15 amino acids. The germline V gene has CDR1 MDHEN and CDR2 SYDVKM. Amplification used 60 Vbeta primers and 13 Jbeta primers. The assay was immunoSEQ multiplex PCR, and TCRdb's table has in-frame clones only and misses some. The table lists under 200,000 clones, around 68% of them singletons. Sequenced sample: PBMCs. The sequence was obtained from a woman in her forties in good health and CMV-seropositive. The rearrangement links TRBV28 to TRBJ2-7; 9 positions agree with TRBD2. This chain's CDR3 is CASFGAGGVVYEQYF. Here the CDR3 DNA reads TGTGCCAGCTTCGGCGCGGGAGGGGTAGTTTACGAGCAGTACTTC.